The 9 T cell receptor beta chains in this list originate from one sample, sequenced in a study of blood T cell repertoires in COVID-19. Libraries were prepared by immunoSEQ multiplex PCR; TCRdb keeps only in-frame clonotypes and omits some of them. The data contain around 68,000 clones, approximately 86% of them singletons. Sequencing input: peripheral blood. Receptor source: a man of 80 years or more with active COVID-19.

This clone was picked up a small number of times. CDR3 nucleotide sequence: TGTGCCTGGGCCTCCACCCGGGTGTGGGAGGGTAGCACAGATACGCAGTATTTT. Amino acid sequence: CAWASTRVWEGSTDTQYF. V gene TRBV30 combines with J gene TRBJ2-3; 7 bases map to TRBD2. The V gene's germline CDR1 is GTSNPN and CDR2 SVGIG (reference sequence). V gave up 5 bases and J gave up 0 bases; unmatched junction bases: 17. The CDR3 contains 18 residues.

The chain joins TRBV2 to TRBJ1-6, with D possibly matching TRBD1 (6 bases). The V gene's germline CDR1 is SNHLY and CDR2 FYNNEI. V was shortened by 6 bases and J by 8 bases, with 11 bases between the two germline ends. The CDR3 has 13 residues. The CDR3 nucleotides are TGTGCCAGCAGACCGACAGGAGATTCACCCCTCCACTTT. It codes for CASRPTGDSPLHF.

The chain recombines TRBV27 with TRBJ2-1, with TRBD2 matching 10 bases. The V gene's germline CDR1 is MNHEY and CDR2 SMNVEV (reference sequence). J lost 5 bases, V lost 5 bases, and 15 bases had no gene match. The CDR3 extends over 18 amino acids. CDR3: CASSLQGGGLARNNEQFF. The DNA of the CDR3 is TGTGCCAGCAGTCTACAAGGCGGGGGACTAGCGAGAAACAATGAGCAGTTCTTC.

V usage is TRBV5-4 and J usage is TRBJ2-3; 7 positions match TRBD2. V lost 5 bases to trimming and J lost 1 base; unmatched junction nucleotides: 4. This CDR3 is 14 amino acids long. Germline assignment: CDR1 SGHNT and CDR2 YYREEE (reference sequence). The CDR3 coding sequence is TGTGCCAGCAGAGCCCGGGGGGGCACAGATACGCAGTATTTT. It is translated as CASRARGGTDTQYF.

The chain is built from TRBV7-3 and TRBJ2-1, with 8 positions matching TRBD2. Losses at the gene ends were 7 bases for V and 0 bases for J; bases not matched to a gene: 5. The CDR3 contains 15 residues. From germline, CDR1 is SGHTA and CDR2 FQGTGA. The CDR3 reads CASNQAGASYNEQFF. Written as DNA, the CDR3 is TGTGCCAGCAACCAAGCGGGAGCCTCCTACAATGAGCAGTTCTTC.

This clone occurred once. The chain couples TRBV11-3 to TRBJ2-1; 10 bases match TRBD2. Looked up from germline, CDR1 is SGHNT and CDR2 is YENEEA. The CDR3 consists of 15 residues. J was trimmed by 3 bases and V by 5 bases; bases with no gene match: 4. CDR3 in amino acids: CASSLGTSVYNEQFF. The CDR3 bases are TGTGCCAGCAGCCTCGGGACTAGCGTCTACAATGAGCAGTTCTTC.

V usage is TRBV5-4 and J usage is TRBJ1-2; 9 positions match TRBD1. The CDR3 has 16 residues. V dropped 5 bases and J dropped 8; count of bases not matched to a gene: 16. Germline loops: CDR1 SGHNT, CDR2 YYREEE (reference sequence). The CDR3: CASRLTGGAGSRGYTF. DNA of the CDR3: TGTGCCAGCAGGCTTACAGGGGGCGCTGGCTCTAGGGGCTACACCTTC.

The V call is TRBV3-1 (or the pseudogene TRBV3-2), the J call TRBJ2-7, with 7 bases aligning to TRBD1. Per the germline V gene, CDR1 is LGHDT and CDR2 is YNNKEL (reference sequence). J was trimmed by 5 bases and V by 2 bases; bases with no gene match: 9. This CDR3 is built from 15 residues. CDR3 sequence (DNA): TGTGCCAGCAGCCAATCTCGGACAGGTCCCCACGAGCAGTACTTC. Translation gives CASSQSRTGPHEQYF.

The V call is TRBV29-1, the J call TRBJ1-2; 8 bases line up with TRBD1. Germline-derived CDR1 and CDR2 are SQVTM and ANQGSEA. The CDR3 is made up of 13 amino acids. Trimming took 4 bases from V and 5 from J; bases not matched to a gene: 6. The chain's CDR3 is CSVVSGGLYGYTF. In nucleotides, the CDR3 is TGCAGCGTTGTGTCAGGGGGCTTATATGGCTACACCTTC.